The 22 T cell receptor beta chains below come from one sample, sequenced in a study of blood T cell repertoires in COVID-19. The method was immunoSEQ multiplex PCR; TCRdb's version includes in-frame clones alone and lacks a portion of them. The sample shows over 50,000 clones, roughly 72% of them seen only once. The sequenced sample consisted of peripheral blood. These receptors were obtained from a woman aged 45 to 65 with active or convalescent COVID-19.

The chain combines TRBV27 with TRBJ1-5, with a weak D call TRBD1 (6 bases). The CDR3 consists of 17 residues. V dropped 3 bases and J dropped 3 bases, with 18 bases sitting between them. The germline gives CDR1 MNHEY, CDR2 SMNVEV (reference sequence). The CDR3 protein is CASSLDYGGTTNQPQHF. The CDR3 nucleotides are TGTGCCAGCAGTTTGGATTATGGGGGCACTACCAATCAGCCCCAGCATTTT.

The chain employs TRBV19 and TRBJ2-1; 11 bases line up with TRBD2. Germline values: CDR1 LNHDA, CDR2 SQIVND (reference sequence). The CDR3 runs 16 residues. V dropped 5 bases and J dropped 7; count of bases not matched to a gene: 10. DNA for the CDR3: TGTGCCAGTAGTTCTCGACTAGCGGGACGACAGAATGAGCAGTTCTTC. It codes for CASSSRLAGRQNEQFF.

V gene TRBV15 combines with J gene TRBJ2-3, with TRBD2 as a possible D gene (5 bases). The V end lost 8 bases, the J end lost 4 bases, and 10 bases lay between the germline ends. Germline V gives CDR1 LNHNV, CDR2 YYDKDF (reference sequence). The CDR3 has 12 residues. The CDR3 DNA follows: TGTGCCACCCTGTCGGAGGCAGATACGCAGTATTTT. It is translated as CATLSEADTQYF.

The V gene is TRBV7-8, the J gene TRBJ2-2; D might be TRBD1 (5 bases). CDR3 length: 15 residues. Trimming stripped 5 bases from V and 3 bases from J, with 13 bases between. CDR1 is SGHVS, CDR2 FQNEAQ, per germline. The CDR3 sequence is CASSPTVRDTGELFF. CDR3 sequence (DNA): TGTGCCAGCAGCCCGACAGTCAGGGACACCGGGGAGCTGTTTTTT.

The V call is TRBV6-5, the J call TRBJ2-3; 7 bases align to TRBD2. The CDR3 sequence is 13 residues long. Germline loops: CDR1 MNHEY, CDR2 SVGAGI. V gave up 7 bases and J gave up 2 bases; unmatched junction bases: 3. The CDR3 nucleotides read TGTGCCAGCAATGCGGGGGACACAGATACGCAGTATTTT. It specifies CASNAGDTDTQYF.

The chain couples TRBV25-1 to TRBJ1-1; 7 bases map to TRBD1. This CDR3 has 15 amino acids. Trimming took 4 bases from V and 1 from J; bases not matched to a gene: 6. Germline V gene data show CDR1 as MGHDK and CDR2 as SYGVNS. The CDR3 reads CASSVNRGWNTEAFF. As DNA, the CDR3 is TGTGCCAGCAGTGTAAACAGGGGTTGGAACACTGAAGCTTTCTTT.

CDR3 in DNA: TGTGCCTGGACGGGGACAGATACGCAGTATTTT. Encoded protein: CAWTGTDTQYF. The chain combines TRBV30 with TRBJ2-3; possibly TRBD2 for D (5 bases). Per germline, CDR1 GTSNPN and CDR2 SVGIG (reference sequence). This CDR3 is 11 amino acids long. V lost 4 bases and J lost 3, with 5 bases in between.

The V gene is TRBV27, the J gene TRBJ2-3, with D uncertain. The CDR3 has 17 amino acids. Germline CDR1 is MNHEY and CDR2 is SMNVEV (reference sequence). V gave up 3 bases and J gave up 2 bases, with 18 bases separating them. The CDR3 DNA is TGTGCCAGCAGTTTTAGACCCCCCCGATGGGCCACAGATACGCAGTATTTT. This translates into CASSFRPPRWATDTQYF.

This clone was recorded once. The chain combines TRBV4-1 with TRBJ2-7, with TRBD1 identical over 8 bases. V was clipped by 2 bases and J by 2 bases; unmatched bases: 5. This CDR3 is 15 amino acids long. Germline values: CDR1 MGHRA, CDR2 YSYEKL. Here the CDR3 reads CASSQTDRAAYEQYF. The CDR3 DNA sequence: TGCGCCAGCAGCCAAACGGACAGGGCGGCCTACGAGCAGTACTTC.

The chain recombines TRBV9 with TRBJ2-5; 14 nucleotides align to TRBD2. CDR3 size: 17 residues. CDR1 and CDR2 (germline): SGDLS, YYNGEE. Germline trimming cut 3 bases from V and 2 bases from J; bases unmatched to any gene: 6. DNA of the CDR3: TGTGCCAGCAGCGGGGAAGGGACTAGCGGGAGTCAAGAGACCCAGTACTTC. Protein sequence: CASSGEGTSGSQETQYF.

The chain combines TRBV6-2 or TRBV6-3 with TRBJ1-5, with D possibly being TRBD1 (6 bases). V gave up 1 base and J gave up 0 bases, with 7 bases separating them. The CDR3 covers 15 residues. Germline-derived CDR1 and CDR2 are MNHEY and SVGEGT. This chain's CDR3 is CASSYWTASNQPQHF. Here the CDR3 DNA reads TGTGCCAGCAGTTACTGGACAGCTAGCAATCAGCCCCAGCATTTT.

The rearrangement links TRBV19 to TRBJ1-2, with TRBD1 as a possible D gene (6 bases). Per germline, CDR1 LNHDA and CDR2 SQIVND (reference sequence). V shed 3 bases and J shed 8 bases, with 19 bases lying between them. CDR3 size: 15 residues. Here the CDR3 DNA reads TGTGCCAGTAGTATGAAGCCTCGGGGGGCGGAAGGCTACACCTTC. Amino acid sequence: CASSMKPRGAEGYTF.

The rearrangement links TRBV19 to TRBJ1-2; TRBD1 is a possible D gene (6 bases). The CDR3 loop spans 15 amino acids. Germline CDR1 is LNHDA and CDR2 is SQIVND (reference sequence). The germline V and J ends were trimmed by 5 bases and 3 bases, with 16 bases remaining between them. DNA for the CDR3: TGTGCCAGTAGTGCCTACAGGGCGACGGACTATGGCTACACCTTC. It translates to CASSAYRATDYGYTF.

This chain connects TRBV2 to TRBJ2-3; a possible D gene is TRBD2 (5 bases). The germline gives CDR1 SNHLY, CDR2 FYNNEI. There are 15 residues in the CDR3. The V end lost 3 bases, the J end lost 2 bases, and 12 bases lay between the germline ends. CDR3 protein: CASSDGGSYTDTQYF. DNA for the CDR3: TGTGCCAGCAGTGATGGAGGCAGCTACACAGATACGCAGTATTTT.

DNA of the CDR3: TGTGCCAGCAGGAGTAGCGGGACTGAGCAGTTCTTC. Protein: CASRSSGTEQFF. The rearrangement joins TRBV6-5 to TRBJ2-1, with 8 bases that match TRBD2. V dropped 6 bases and J dropped 9; count of bases not matched to a gene: 4. The germline CDR1 and CDR2 sequences are MNHEY and SVGAGI. The CDR3 is 12 residues long.

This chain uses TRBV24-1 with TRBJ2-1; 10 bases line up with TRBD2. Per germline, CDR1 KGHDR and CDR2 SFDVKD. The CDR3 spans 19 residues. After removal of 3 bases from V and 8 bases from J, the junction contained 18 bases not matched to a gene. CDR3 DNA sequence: TGTGCCACCAGTGATCCCCGGGCTAGCGGGAGCCACACCCCACATGAGCAGTTCTTC. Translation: CATSDPRASGSHTPHEQFF.

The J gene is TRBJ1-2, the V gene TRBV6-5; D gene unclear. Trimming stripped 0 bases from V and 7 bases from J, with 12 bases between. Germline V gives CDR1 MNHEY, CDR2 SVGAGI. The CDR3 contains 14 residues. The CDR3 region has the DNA TGTGCCAGCAGTTACTCAGCCTCGTCAGGTGGCTACACCTTC. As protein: CASSYSASSGGYTF.

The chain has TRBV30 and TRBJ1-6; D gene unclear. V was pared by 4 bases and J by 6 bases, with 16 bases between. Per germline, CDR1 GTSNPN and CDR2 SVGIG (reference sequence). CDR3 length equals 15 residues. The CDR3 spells CAWMRGGAGNSPLHF. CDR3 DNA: TGTGCCTGGATGAGAGGTGGAGCGGGTAATTCACCCCTCCACTTT.

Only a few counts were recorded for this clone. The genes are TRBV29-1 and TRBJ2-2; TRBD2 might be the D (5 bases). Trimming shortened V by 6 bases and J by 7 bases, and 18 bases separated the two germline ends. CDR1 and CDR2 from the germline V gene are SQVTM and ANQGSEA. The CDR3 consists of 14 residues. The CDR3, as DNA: TGCAGCGTCCCGCTTGGGGAGCAGAACGGGGAGCTGTTTTTT. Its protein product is CSVPLGEQNGELFF.

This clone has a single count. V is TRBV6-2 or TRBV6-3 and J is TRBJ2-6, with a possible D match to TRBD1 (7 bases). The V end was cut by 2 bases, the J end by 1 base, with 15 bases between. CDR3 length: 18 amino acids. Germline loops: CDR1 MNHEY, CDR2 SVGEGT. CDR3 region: CASSYPPGGKSGANVLTF. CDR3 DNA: TGTGCCAGCAGTTACCCCCCAGGGGGGAAATCTGGGGCCAACGTCCTGACTTTC.

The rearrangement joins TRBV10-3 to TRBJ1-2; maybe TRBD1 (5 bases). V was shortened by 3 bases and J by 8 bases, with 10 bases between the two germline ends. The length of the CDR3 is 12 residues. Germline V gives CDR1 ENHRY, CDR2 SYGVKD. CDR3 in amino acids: CAISDRVEGYTF. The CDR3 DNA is TGTGCCATCAGTGACAGGGTTGAGGGCTACACCTTC.

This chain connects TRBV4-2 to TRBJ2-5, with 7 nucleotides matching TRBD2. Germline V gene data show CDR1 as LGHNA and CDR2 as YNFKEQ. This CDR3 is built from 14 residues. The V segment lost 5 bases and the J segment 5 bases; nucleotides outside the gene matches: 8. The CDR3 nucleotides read TGTGCCAGCAGCTTCGGACTAGGGGCGGAGACCCAGTACTTC. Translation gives CASSFGLGAETQYF.